This is a list of T cell receptor beta chains from one sample in a study of T cells expressing NK-cell markers. TCRdb reanalyzed the 5' RACE reads and collapses them to one entry per CDR3 protein, without DNA. The repertoire table contains 150,000 to 200,000 distinct CDR3 sequences. The material sequenced was blood T cells: a sorted CD56 or NKG2C T cell subset, CD4+ or CD8+ T cells, or bulk PBMC T cells (not recorded which). Every receptor here comes from a man aged 18-70 years in good health. The CDR3 runs from the conserved cysteine through the conserved F or W. The order of the fields is J gene, V gene, CDR3 protein.

TRBJ2-2 | TRBV28 | CASSPRTDTGELFF
TRBJ2-2 | TRBV7-8 | CASRSVFGYDTGELFF
TRBJ2-7 | TRBV7-8 | CASSSLAGGLGEQYF
TRBJ2-2 | TRBV7-9 | CASSLVPGETGELFF
TRBJ2-5 | TRBV15 | CATSRIVGGIETQYF
TRBJ1-6 | TRBV5-4 | CASSFRLENSPLHF
TRBJ2-7 | TRBV6-4 | CARAPQGISYEQYF
TRBJ2-7 | TRBV5-6 | CASTAFPGNHEQYF
TRBJ1-5 | TRBV7-8 | CASSLAVGYPQPQHF
TRBJ2-2 | TRBV7-9 | CASSLDPRMNTGELFF
TRBJ1-1 | TRBV19 | CASTFSQAGNTEAFF
TRBJ2-1 | TRBV29-1 | CSVESSGGYNEQFF
TRBJ2-1 | TRBV13 | CASSFGDLTYNEQFF
TRBJ2-1 | TRBV20-1 | CSVKGSSSYNEQFF
TRBJ2-3 | TRBV7-8 | CASSPYGGGGTNTQYF
TRBJ1-1 | TRBV28 | CASSYTGTANTEAFF
TRBJ2-3 | TRBV6-2/TRBV6-3 | CASTDSMEDTDTQYF
TRBJ1-1 | TRBV6-5 | CASSYTTTGPLNTEAFF
TRBJ2-6 | TRBV9 | CASLTRANVLTF
TRBJ1-5 | TRBV4-1 | CASSQEGRGSQPQHF
TRBJ1-1 | TRBV21-1 | CASSKGPPGGTEAFF
TRBJ2-1 | TRBV5-6 | CAGSTGTGYNEQFF
TRBJ1-1 | TRBV5-6 | CASSETGTVNTEAFF
TRBJ2-7 | TRBV14 | CASSRTGPPSYEQYF
TRBJ1-1 | TRBV19 | CASIPGGGWTEAFF
TRBJ2-7 | TRBV28 | CASRQEGFPYEQYF
TRBJ2-2 | TRBV10-3 | CATLAANTGELFF
TRBJ1-4 | TRBV27 | CASTTRLQMGSGEKLFF
TRBJ2-1 | TRBV28 | CAINRDRAYNEQFF
TRBJ1-1 | TRBV20-1 | CSAPRWGAGNTEAFF
TRBJ2-3 | TRBV27 | CASMRRRVVLGDTQYF
TRBJ2-5 | TRBV7-9 | CASSSPGQGTQETQYF
TRBJ2-5 | TRBV15 | CATSGGGEETQYF
TRBJ1-1 | TRBV6-1 | CASSEGTGWANTEAFF
TRBJ2-5 | TRBV5-1 | CASGGTGIQETQYF
TRBJ1-2 | TRBV12-3/TRBV12-4 | CASSFGEGYGYTF
TRBJ2-7 | TRBV5-1 | CASSWGNSPAYEQYF
TRBJ2-7 | TRBV7-9 | CASSLGLAGGFPYEQYF
TRBJ2-1 | TRBV5-1 | CASSLVTSGYNEQFF
TRBJ1-5 | TRBV6-5 | CASSYSPRQGLKPQHF
TRBJ2-3 | TRBV7-8 | CASSFAGLAGGGGDTQYF
TRBJ1-1 | TRBV6-1 | CASSPNRRVAEAFF
TRBJ2-7 | TRBV7-9 | CASSRGETGFGQYF